The next 8 T cell receptor beta chains were all read from a single sample in a study of blood T cell repertoires in COVID-19. The method was immunoSEQ multiplex PCR; TCRdb's version includes in-frame clones alone and lacks a portion of them. Among more than 300,000 clones listed, roughly 90% were seen once. Sequences were obtained from PBMCs or T cells enriched from blood (not recorded which). These receptors were taken from a young woman who had recovered from COVID-19.

This clone appeared a few times. V gene TRBV19 combines with J gene TRBJ2-7; 7 positions agree with TRBD1. The CDR3 runs to 16 residues. The germline gives CDR1 LNHDA, CDR2 SQIVND (reference sequence). The V gene end was trimmed by 6 bases and the J gene end by 1 base; junction bases not matched to a gene: 12. This CDR3 is CASRGSSLGQSYEQYF. CDR3 coding DNA: TGTGCCAGTAGGGGTTCTTCTCTGGGACAGTCCTACGAGCAGTACTTC.

This chain's CDR3 is CASSLQRTGHGYTF. In DNA, the CDR3 is TGTGCCAGCAGCCTTCAAAGGACAGGGCATGGCTACACCTTC. The chain joins TRBV5-5 to TRBJ1-2; 8 bases match TRBD1. From germline, CDR1 is SGHKS and CDR2 YYEKEE (reference sequence). V shed 4 bases, J shed 6 bases, and the junction held 8 bases outside the gene matches. This CDR3 comprises 14 residues.

V usage is TRBV6-6 and J usage is TRBJ2-7; D is unclear. Germline CDR1 is MNHNY and CDR2 is SVGAGI (reference sequence). V dropped 6 bases and J dropped 2 bases, with 8 bases sitting between them. CDR3 length equals 12 residues. CDR3 loop: CASSKAPYEQYF. The CDR3 coding sequence is TGTGCCAGCAGCAAAGCACCCTACGAGCAGTACTTC.

This sequence joins TRBV12-3 or TRBV12-4 and TRBJ1-1; 10 nucleotides align to TRBD1. The CDR3 is 13 amino acids. V lost 6 bases to trimming and J lost 5 bases; unmatched junction nucleotides: 3. The DNA of the CDR3 is TGTGCCAGCAGCTGGACAGGGGGGACTGAAGCTTTCTTT. The encoded protein is CASSWTGGTEAFF.

This chain joins TRBV3-1 (or the pseudogene TRBV3-2) and TRBJ2-3; a weak D match, TRBD1 (6 bases). Trimming left V 1 base short and J 5 bases short, with 19 bases between. Germline CDR1 LGHDT, CDR2 YNNKEL (reference sequence). The CDR3 is 17 amino acids. CDR3 loop: CASSQVAGTFVGDTQYF. The DNA of the CDR3 is TGTGCCAGCAGCCAAGTCGCCGGGACATTCGTGGGAGATACGCAGTATTTT.

The chain carries TRBV28 and TRBJ2-5; the D gene is possibly TRBD2 (6 bases). The CDR3 is 12 amino acids. In germline, CDR1 is MDHEN, CDR2 SYDVKM. Trimming cost V 11 bases and J 5 bases, with 15 bases left between them. The CDR3 loop reads CALREREETQYF. CDR3 in DNA: TGTGCCCTCCGGGAGCGCGAGGAGACCCAGTACTTC.

The chain has TRBV5-1 and TRBJ1-2; 10 nucleotides align to TRBD1. J lost 5 bases, V lost 4 bases, and 8 bases had no gene match. The CDR3 is 15 amino acids. CDR1 SGHRS and CDR2 YFSETQ come from the germline V gene. The CDR3 region is CASSGGTGEGYGYTF. The CDR3 DNA follows: TGCGCCAGCAGCGGGGGGACAGGGGAAGGTTATGGCTACACCTTC.

The chain couples TRBV6-4 to TRBJ2-1; TRBD2 matches at 10 bases. The CDR3 consists of 15 residues. Trimming took 6 bases from V and 4 from J; bases not matched to a gene: 6. Germline V gene data show CDR1 as MRHNA and CDR2 as SNTAGT. The CDR3 bases are TGTGCCAGCAGAGCAACTAGCGGGGCTTACAATGAGCAGTTCTTC. Its protein is CASRATSGAYNEQFF.